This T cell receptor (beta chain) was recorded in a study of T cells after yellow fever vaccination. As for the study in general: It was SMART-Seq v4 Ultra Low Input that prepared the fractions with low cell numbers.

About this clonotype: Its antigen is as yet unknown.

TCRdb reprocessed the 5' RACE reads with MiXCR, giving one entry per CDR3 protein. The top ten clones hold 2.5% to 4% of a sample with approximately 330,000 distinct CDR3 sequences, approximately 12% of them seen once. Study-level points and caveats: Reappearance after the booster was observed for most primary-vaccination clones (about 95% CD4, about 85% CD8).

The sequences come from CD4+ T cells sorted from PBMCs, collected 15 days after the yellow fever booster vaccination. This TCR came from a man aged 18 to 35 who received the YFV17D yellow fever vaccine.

In DNA, the CDR3 is TGTGCCAGCAGCTCATACGGGGGGGTCCAAGAGACCCAGTACTTC. It encodes CASSSYGGVQETQYF. The gene calls are TRBV7-2 and TRBJ2-5; TRBD2 matches at 8 bases. V lost 4 bases, J lost 1 base, and 5 bases stayed unmatched. Germline assignment: CDR1 SGHTA and CDR2 FQGNSA. The CDR3 length is 15 residues.